This note documents a single TCR beta chain sequence. Its specificity is not known. This record belongs to a study of response to subunit inactivated influenza vaccine. General study findings and limits: Authors suggested each seasonal influenza vaccination recruits few new T cells.

One entry per CDR3 protein results from TCRdb running MiXCR on the RT-PCR reads. This repertoire shows 530,000 or so distinct CDR3 sequences, 25% found once; its top ten account for under 2.5%. The CDR3 loop spans 14 amino acids. Between the trimmed V and J ends, which lost 5 bases and 4 bases, there was a span of 18 bases. CDR1 and CDR2 (germline): DFQATT, SNEGSKA (reference sequence). The rearrangement uses TRBV20-1 and TRBJ2-7; D may be TRBD1 or TRBD2 (5 bases each). The specimen was CD4+ T cells sorted from PBMCs, collected more than 4 days after vaccination. The origin of this receptor is a man aged 50 or older who received an inactivated influenza vaccine. CDR3: CSAGHPGKGYEQYF. In DNA form, the CDR3 reads TGCAGTGCTGGACATCCGGGGAAGGGGTACGAGCAGTACTTC.